This TCR beta chain was obtained from a study of identical twins (dated by TCRdb to 2015 to 2016). Turning to the overall study: To test whether fetal clonotypes persist, the study used deep sequencing on TCR alpha and beta repertoires from monozygotic twins, unrelated adults of various ages, and cord blood. To rule out contamination, the twin experiments were replicated at different times with different library preparation protocols. What the authors observed across the whole study: Because the same donors could not be followed over many years, the conclusions depended on cross-sectional statistical analysis. Excess twin sharing in beta out-of-frame sequences was weaker because fewer shared sequences lowered the signal-to-noise ratio. Out-of-frame TCR alpha sequences shared between twins showed an excess of low generation-probability sequences compared with coincidental sharing between unrelated individuals. Fewer insertions were carried by abundant cord blood beta clonotypes; a weaker similar trend was observed in young adult naive repertoires, while no such trend was observed in memory repertoires. Zero-insertion analyses could be partly confounded by invariant T cells such as MAIT and iNKT, though diverse VJ usage argued against such confounding for most clonotypes. Recombination models systematically underestimated out-of-frame TCR alpha sharing in monozygotic twins but agreed with sharing between unrelated individuals.

This clonotype was detected ten times or more. What antigen it recognizes has not been identified. No much larger clone is present one base from it, and per-base qualities are unavailable. The protocol used for the library was 5' RACE. TCRdb names Illumina HiSeq 2000 as the instrument used. Template switching introduced a universal primer binding site; the final cDNA contained a unique molecular identifier, enabling accurate counting of TCR cDNA molecules. Specific primers in the conserved constant-segment region were used to synthesize first-strand cDNA for TCR alpha and beta chains. To control for contamination, every cDNA library was double barcoded, receiving both a SMART-Mk sample barcode and Illumina barcodes. TruSeq adapter sequences along with Illumina sample barcodes were introduced in two successive PCR steps. TCR alpha and beta cDNA libraries were sequenced on the Illumina HiSeq platform with custom primers. In the original analysis: Raw reads were processed with MiGEC to extract unique molecular identifiers, and MiXCR was used to determine CDR3 positions. Recombination models were inferred per individual with the repgenHMM and IGoR tools using an EM algorithm. Shared clonotype analysis was performed with the tcR package in R, normalizing sharing by the product of cloneset sizes. Out-of-frame nonproductive sequences were analyzed to study raw recombination free of thymic and clonal selection effects. The public reads were reprocessed in TCRdb via fastp at Q25 and MiXCR, keeping in-frame beta chains. Rows are combined by CDR3 protein, so each entry shows the most common genes and DNA. The V and J calls come from TCRdb's annotation, not from the publication. Here the sample has a few hundred thousand distinct CDR3 sequences; roughly 20% occur a single time. The ten top clones hold 10% to 15% of the sample.

Every donor was a healthy Caucasian. The study also sequenced three unrelated non-twin adults: a male aged 18 to 30, a male aged 50 to 60 and a female aged 50 to 60. Miltenyi CD45RO+ enrichment and human naive T-cell isolation kits were used to isolate memory (CD45RO+) and naive T cells from PBMC. A distance of 10 bases separates the germline ends of V and J, which lose 3 bases and 2 bases respectively. According to the germline V gene (reference sequence), CDR1 reads SGHKS and CDR2 reads YYEKEE. The CDR3 covers 14 residues, taking in both the cysteine and the phenylalanine. The sequence is cut down to CDR3 DNA, 42 bases in frame from base 1.

The V gene is TRBV5-5 and the J gene is TRBJ2-3; the D gene cannot be resolved reliably. The specimen sequenced was naive T cells sorted from blood. Per the publication, the cell subset or site label means: cells isolated with a human naive T-cell isolation kit. The sequence was collected from a man in his fifties in good health. The CDR3 sequence is CASSSASITDTQYF. The nucleotide sequence is TGTGCCAGCAGCTCCGCCTCCATCACAGATACGCAGTATTTT.